This T cell receptor beta chain was obtained from a study of shared clonotypes between healthy human individuals. Clones were read by immunoSEQ multiplex PCR, and TCRdb kept only the in-frame ones, dropping some. This repertoire shows roughly 2,000,000 clones, 80% to 95% found once; its top ten account for less than 2%. As defined, naive CD8 cells were CD45RO-negative and positively selected for CCR7, with terminally differentiated effector memory CD45RA+ cells excluded. Study results and limitations: A limitation of the genetic and exposure-history diversity represented arose from few donors.

As concerns this clone: Its antigen is still unknown.

The trim removed 2 bases at V and 8 bases at J, leaving 2 bases unmatched. The CDR3 consists of 12 residues. Germline assignment: CDR1 PRHDT and CDR2 FYEKMQ (reference sequence). The receptor was derived from a man in his late teens or twenties in good health. Some clones in this sample may be carry-over from other donors' samples. The sample consisted of naive CD8+ T cells from PBMCs. The V gene is TRBV13, the J gene TRBJ1-2; 7 nucleotides agree with TRBD1. The CDR3 reads CASSLTGEGYTF. The DNA of the CDR3 is TGTGCCAGCAGCTTAACAGGGGAGGGCTACACCTTC.